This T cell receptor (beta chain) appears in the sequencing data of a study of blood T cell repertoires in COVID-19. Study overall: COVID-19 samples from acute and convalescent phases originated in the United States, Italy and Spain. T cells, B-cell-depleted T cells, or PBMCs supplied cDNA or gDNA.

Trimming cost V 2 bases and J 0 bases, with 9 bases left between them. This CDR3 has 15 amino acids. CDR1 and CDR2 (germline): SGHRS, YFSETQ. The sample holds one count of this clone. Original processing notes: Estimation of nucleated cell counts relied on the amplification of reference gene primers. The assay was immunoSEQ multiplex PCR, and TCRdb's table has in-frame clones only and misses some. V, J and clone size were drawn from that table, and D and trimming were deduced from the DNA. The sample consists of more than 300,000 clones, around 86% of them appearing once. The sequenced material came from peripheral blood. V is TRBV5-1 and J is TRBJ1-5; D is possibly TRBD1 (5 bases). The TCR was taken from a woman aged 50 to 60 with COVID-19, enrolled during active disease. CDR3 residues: CASSLGDSSNQPQHF. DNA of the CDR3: TGCGCCAGCAGCTTAGGAGACAGTAGCAATCAGCCCCAGCATTTT.